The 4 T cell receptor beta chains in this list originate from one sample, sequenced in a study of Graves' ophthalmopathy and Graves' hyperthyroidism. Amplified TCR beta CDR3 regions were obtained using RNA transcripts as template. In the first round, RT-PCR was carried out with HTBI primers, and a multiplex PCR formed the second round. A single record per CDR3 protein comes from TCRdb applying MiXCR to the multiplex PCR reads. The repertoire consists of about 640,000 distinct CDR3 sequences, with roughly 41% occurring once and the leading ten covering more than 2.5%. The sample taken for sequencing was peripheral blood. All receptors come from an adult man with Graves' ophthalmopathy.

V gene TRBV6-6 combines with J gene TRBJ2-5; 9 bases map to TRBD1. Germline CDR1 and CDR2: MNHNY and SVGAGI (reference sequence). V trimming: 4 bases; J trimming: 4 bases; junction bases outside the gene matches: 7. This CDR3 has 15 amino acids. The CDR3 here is CASSSPGQGGETQYF. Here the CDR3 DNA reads TGTGCCAGCAGTTCCCCGGGACAGGGTGGAGAGACCCAGTACTTC.

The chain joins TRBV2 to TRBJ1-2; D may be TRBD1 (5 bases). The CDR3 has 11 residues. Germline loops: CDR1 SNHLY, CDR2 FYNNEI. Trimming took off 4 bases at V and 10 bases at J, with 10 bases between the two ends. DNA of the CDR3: TGTGCCAGCAGTGGATCGGGGACCTACACCTTC. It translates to CASSGSGTYTF. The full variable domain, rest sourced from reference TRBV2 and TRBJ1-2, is EPEVTQTPSHQVTQMGQEVILRCVPISNHLYFYWYRQILGQKVEFLVSFYNNEISEKSEIFDDQFSVERPDGSNFTLKIRSTKLEDSAMYFCASSGSGTYTFGSGTRLTVV.

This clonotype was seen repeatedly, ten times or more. The CDR3 DNA is TGTGCCAGCAGCGTTGACGGGACAGGGAACTACGAGCAGTACTTC. As protein: CASSVDGTGNYEQYF. This chain uses TRBV9 with TRBJ2-7; 9 positions agree with TRBD1. The V and J ends lost 2 bases and 3 bases, in that order; junction bases with no gene match: 6. CDR1 SGDLS and CDR2 YYNGEE come from the germline V gene. This CDR3 has 15 amino acids.

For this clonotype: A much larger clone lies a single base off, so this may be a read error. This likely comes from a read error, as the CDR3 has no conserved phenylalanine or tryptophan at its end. CDR3 loop: CASSHLYQETQYV. CDR3 bases: TGCGCCAGCAGCCATCTGTACCAAGAGACCCAGTACGTC. The rearrangement uses TRBV4-1 and TRBJ2-5; D unclear. CDR3 length: 13 residues. Germline values: CDR1 MGHRA, CDR2 YSYEKL. V dropped 3 bases and J dropped 0 bases, with 5 bases sitting between them.